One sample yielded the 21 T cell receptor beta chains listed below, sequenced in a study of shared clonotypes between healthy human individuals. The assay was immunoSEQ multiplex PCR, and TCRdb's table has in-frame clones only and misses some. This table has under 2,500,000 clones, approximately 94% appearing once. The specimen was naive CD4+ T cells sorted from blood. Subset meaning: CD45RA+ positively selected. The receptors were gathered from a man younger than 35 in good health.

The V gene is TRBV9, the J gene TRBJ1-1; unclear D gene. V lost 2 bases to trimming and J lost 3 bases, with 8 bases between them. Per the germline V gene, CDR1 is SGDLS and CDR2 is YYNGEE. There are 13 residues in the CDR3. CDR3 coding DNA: TGTGCCAGCAGCGTTGGACTGGACACTGAAGCTTTCTTT. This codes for CASSVGLDTEAFF. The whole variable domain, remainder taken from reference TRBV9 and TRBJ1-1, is DSGVTQTPKHLITATGQRVTLRCSPRSGDLSVYWYQQSLDQGLQFLIQYYNGEERAKGNILERFSAQQFPDLHSELNLSSLELGDSALYFCASSVGLDTEAFFGQGTRLTVV.

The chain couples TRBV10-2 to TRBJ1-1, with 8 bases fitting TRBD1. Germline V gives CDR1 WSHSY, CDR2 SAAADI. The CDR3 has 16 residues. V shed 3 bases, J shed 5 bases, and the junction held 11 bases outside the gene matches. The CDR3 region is CASSEKGQGSRTEAFF. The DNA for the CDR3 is TGCGCCAGCAGTGAAAAAGGACAGGGAAGTAGGACTGAAGCTTTCTTT.

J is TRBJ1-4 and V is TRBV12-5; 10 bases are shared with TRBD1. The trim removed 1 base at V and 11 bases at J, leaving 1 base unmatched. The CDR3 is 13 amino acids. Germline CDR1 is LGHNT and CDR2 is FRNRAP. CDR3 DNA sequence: TGTGCTAGTGGTTTGGGACAGGGGGCGAAACTGTTTTTT. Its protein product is CASGLGQGAKLFF.

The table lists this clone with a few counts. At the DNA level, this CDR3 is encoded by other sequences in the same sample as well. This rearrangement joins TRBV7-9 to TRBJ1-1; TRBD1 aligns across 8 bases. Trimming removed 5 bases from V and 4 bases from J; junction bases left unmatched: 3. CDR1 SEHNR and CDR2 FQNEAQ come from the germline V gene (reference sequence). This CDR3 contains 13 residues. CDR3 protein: CASSRTGGTEAFF. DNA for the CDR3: TGTGCCAGCAGCCGAACAGGGGGCACTGAAGCTTTCTTT.

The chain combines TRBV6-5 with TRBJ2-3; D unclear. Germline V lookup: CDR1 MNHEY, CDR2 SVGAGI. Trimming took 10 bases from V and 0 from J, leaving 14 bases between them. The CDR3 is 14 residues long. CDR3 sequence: CATSRALSTDTQYF. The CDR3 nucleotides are TGTGCCACCTCTAGAGCCCTGAGCACAGATACGCAGTATTTT.

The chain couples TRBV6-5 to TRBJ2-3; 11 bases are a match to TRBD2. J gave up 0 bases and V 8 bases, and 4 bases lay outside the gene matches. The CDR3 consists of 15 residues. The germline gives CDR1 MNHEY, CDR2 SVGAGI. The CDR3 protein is CASGASGRSTDTQYF. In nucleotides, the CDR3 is TGTGCCAGCGGGGCTAGCGGGAGGAGCACAGATACGCAGTATTTT.

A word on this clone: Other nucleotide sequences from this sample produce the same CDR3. CDR3 amino acids: CAWSGGAKNIQYF. Written as DNA, the CDR3 is TGTGCCTGGAGTGGGGGAGCCAAAAACATTCAGTACTTC. The V and J genes are TRBV30 and TRBJ2-4, with D unclear. The germline gives CDR1 GTSNPN, CDR2 SVGIG (reference sequence). This CDR3 has 13 residues. V was cut by 1 base and J by 0 bases, with 4 bases left in between.

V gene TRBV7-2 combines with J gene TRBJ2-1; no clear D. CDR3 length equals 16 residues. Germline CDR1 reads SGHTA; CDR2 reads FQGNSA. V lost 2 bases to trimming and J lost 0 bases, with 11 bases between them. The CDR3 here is CASSLSGYTSYNEQFF. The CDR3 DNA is TGTGCCAGCAGCTTATCCGGTTATACCTCCTACAATGAGCAGTTCTTC.

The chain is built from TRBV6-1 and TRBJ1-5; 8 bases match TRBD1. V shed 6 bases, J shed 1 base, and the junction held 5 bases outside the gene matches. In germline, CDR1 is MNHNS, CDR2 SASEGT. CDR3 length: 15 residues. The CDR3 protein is CASSQDRASNQPQHF. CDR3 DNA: TGTGCCAGCAGCCAGGACAGGGCAAGCAATCAGCCCCAGCATTTT.

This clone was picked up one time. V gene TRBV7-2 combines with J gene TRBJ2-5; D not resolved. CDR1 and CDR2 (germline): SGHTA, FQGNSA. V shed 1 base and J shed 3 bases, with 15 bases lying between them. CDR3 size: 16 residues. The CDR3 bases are TGTGCCAGCAGCTTAGTGCCCCTCTCGGCTAAAGAGACCCAGTACTTC. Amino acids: CASSLVPLSAKETQYF.

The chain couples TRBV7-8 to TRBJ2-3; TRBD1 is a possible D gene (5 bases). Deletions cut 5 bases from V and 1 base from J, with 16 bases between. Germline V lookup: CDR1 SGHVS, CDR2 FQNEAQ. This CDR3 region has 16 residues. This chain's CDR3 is CASSLGWQGRTDTQYF. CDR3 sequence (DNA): TGTGCCAGCAGCCTAGGGTGGCAGGGCCGCACAGATACGCAGTATTTT.

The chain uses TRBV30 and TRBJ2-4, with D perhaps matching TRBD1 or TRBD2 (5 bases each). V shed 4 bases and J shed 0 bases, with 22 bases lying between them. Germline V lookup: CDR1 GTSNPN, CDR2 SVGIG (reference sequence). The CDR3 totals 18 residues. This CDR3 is CAWKSDSGTTLAKNIQYF. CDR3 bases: TGTGCCTGGAAATCCGACTCCGGGACCACCTTAGCCAAAAACATTCAGTACTTC.

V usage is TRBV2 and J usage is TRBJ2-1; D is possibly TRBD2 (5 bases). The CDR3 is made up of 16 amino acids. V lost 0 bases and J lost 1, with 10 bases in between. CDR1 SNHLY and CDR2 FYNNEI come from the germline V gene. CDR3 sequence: CASSEAVGMSYNEQFF. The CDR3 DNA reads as TGTGCCAGCAGTGAAGCTGTCGGGATGTCCTACAATGAGCAGTTCTTC.

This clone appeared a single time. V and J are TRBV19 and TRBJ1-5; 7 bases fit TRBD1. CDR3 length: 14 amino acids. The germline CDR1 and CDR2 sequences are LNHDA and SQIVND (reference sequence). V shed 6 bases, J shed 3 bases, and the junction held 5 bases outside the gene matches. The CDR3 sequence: CASRTGKPNQPQHF. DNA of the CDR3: TGTGCCAGTAGGACAGGGAAACCCAATCAGCCCCAGCATTTT.

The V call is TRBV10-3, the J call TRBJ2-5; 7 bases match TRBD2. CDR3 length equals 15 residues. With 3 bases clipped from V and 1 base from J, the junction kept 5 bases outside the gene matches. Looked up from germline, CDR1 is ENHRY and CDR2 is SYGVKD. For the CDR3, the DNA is TGTGCCATCAGTGACGGCGCGGGGGTCCAAGAGACCCAGTACTTC. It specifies CAISDGAGVQETQYF.

The CDR3 region has the DNA TGTGCCAGTAAGCGGCGGTTCGGTACTGAAGCTTTCTTT. Translating gives CASKRRFGTEAFF. V and J are TRBV19 and TRBJ1-1; no clear D gene. V lost 7 bases and J lost 5, with 14 bases in between. Germline V gene sequence: CDR1 LNHDA, CDR2 SQIVND (reference sequence). The length of the CDR3 is 13 residues.

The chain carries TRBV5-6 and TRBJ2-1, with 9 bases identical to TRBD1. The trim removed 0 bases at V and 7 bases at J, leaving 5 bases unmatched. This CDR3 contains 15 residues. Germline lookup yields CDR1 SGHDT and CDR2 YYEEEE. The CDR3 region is CASSLEDRGTNEQFF. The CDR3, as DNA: TGTGCCAGCAGCTTGGAGGACAGGGGCACGAATGAGCAGTTCTTC.

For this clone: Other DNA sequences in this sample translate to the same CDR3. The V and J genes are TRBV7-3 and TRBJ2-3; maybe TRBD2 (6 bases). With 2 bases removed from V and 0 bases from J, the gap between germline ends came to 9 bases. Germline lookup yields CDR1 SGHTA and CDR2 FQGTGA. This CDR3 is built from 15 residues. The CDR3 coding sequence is TGTGCCAGCAGCTTATCCGGGACTAGCACAGATACGCAGTATTTT. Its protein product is CASSLSGTSTDTQYF.

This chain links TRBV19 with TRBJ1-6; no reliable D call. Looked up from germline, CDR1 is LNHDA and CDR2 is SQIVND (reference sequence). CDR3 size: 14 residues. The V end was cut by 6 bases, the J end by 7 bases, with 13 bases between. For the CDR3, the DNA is TGTGCCAGTAGGGAGGGTCAATTGAATTCACCCCTCCACTTT. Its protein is CASREGQLNSPLHF.

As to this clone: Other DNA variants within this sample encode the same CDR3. The CDR3 loop is CASSLAGSGSSYEQYF. CDR3 nucleotide sequence: TGCGCCAGCAGCTTGGCTGGTAGCGGTTCCTCCTACGAGCAGTACTTC. This chain joins TRBV5-1 and TRBJ2-7; D is perhaps TRBD2 (6 bases). Germline assignment: CDR1 SGHRS and CDR2 YFSETQ. The CDR3 is 16 residues long. Trimming removed 0 bases at V and 0 bases at J, with 13 bases between.

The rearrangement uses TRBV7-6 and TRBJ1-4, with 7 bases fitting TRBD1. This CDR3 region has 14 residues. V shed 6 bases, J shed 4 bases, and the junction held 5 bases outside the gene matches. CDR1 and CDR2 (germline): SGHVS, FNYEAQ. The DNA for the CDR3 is TGTGCCAGCAGTAGGGGGCTCGGTAATGAAAAACTGTTTTTT. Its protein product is CASSRGLGNEKLFF.